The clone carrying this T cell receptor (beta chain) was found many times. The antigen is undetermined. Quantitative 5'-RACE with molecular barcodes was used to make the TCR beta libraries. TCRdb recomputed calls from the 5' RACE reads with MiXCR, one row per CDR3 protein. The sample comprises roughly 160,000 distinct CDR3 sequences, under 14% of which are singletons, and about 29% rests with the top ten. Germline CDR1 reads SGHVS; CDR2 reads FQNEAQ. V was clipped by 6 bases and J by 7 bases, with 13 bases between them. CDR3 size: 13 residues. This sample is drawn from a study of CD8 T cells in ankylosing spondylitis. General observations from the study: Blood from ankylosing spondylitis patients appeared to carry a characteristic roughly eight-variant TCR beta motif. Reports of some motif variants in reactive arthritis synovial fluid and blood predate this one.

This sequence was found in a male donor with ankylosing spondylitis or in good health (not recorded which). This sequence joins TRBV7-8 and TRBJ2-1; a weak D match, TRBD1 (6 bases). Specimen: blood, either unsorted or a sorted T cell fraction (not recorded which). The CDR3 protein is CASRITGINEQFF. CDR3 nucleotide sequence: TGTGCCAGCAGGATAACAGGGATTAATGAGCAGTTCTTC.